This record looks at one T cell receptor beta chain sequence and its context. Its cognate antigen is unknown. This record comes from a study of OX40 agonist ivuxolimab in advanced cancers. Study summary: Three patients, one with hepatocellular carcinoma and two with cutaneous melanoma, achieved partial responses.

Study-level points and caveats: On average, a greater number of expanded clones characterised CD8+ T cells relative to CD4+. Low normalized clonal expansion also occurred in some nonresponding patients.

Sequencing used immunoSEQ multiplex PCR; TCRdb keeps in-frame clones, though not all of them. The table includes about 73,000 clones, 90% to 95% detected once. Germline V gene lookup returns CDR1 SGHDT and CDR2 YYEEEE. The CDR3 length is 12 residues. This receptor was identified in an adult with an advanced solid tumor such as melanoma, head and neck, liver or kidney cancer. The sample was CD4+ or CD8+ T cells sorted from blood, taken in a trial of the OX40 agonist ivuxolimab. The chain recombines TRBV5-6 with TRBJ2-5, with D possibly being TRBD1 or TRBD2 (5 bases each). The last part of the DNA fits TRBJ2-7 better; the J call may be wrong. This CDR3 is CASSPGRYEQYF. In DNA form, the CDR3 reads TGTGCCAGCAGCCCGGGGCGATACGAGCAGTACTTC.